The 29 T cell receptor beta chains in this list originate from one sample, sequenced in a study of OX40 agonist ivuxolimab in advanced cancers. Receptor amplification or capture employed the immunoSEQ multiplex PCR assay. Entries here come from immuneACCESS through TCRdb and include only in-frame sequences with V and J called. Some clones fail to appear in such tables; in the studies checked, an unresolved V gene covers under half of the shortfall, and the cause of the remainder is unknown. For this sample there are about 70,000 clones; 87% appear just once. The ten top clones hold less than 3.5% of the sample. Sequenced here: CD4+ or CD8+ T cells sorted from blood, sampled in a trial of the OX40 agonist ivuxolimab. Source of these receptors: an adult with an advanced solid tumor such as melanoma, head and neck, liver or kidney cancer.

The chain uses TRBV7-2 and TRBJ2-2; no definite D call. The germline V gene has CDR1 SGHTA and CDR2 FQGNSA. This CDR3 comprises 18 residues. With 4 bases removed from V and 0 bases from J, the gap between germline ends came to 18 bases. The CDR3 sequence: CASSSLAGRITNTGELFF. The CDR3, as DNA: TGTGCCAGCAGCTCCTTGGCCGGCAGAATAACGAACACCGGGGAGCTGTTTTTT.

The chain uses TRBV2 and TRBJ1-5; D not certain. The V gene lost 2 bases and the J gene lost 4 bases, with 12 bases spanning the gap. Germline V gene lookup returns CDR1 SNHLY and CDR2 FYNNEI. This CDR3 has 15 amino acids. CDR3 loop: CASSELYGPNQPQHF. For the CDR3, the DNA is TGTGCCAGCAGTGAACTCTATGGCCCGAATCAGCCCCAGCATTTT.

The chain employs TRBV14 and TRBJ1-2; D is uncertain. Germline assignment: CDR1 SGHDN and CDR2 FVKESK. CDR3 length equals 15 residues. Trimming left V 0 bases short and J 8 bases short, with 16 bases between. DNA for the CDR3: TGTGCCAGCAGCCAAGAGACCATCCTCGCGGGGGGCTACACCTTC. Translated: CASSQETILAGGYTF.

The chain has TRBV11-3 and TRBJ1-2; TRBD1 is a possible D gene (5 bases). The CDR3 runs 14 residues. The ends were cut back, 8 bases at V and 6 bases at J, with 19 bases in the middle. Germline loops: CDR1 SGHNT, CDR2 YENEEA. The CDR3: CASCRWGVGDGYTF. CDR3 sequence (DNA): TGTGCCAGCTGCCGTTGGGGGGTAGGCGATGGCTACACCTTC.

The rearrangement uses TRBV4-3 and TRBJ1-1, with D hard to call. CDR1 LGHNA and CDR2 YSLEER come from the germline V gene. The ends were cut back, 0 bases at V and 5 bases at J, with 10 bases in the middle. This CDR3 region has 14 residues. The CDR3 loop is CASSQDSLGTEAFF. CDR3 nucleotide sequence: TGCGCCAGCAGCCAAGATTCATTGGGGACTGAAGCTTTCTTT.

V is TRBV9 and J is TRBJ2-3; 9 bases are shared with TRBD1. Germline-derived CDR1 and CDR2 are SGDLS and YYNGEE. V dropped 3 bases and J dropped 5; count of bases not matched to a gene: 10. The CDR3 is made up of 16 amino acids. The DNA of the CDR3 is TGTGCCAGCAGCGCCGGCACAGGGGGCATAGGAGATACGCAGTATTTT. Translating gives CASSAGTGGIGDTQYF.

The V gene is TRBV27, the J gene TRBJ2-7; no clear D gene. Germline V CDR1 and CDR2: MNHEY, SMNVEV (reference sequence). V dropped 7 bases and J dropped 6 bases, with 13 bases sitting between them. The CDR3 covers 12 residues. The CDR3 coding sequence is TGTGCCAGCACCACCGCGTGGGGCGAGCAGTACTTC. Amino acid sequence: CASTTAWGEQYF.

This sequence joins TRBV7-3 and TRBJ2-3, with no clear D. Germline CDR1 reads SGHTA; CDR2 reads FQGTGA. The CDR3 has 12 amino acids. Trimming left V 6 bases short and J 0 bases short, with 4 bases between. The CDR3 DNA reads TGTGCCAGCAGTCCGAGCACAGATACGCAGTATTTT. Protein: CASSPSTDTQYF.

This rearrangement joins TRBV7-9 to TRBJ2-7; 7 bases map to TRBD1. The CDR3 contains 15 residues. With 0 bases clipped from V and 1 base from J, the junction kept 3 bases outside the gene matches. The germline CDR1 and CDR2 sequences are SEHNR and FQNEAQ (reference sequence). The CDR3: CASSLAETGSYEQYF. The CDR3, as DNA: TGTGCCAGCAGCTTAGCGGAGACAGGGTCCTACGAGCAGTACTTC.

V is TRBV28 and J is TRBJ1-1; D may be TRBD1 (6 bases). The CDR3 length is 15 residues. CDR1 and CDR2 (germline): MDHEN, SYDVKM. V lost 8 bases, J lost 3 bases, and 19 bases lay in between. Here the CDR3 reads CASSVDRGRYTEAFF. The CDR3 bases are TGTGCCAGCTCCGTGGACAGAGGGCGTTACACTGAAGCTTTCTTT.

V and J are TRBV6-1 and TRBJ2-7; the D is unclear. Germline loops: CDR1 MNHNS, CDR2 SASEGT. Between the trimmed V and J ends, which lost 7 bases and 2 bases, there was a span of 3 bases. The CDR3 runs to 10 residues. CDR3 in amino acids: CASTAYEQYF. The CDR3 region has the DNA TGTGCCAGCACCGCCTACGAGCAGTACTTC.

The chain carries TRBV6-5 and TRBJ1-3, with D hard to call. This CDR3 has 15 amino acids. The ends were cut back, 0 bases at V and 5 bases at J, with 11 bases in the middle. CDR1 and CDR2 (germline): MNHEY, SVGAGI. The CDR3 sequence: CASSYSTGRRNTIYF. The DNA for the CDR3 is TGTGCCAGCAGTTACTCGACGGGCAGGAGAAACACCATATATTTT.

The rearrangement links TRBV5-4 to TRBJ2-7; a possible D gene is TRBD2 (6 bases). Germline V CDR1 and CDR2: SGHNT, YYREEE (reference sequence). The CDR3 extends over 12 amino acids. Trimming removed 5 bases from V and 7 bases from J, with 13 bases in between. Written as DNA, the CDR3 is TGTGCCAGCAGTTCCCAGGGAGGTGAGCAGTACTTC. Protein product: CASSSQGGEQYF.

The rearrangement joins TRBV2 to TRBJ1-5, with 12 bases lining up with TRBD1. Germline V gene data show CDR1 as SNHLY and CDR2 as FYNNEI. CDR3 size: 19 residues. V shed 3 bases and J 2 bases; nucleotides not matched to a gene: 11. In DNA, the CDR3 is TGTGCCAGCAGTGACCCCCGGGACAGGGGGCAAGTAGGCAATCAGCCCCAGCATTTT. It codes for CASSDPRDRGQVGNQPQHF.

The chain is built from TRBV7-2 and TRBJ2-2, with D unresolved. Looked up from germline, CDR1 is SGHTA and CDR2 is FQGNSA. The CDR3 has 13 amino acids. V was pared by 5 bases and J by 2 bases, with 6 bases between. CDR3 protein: CASSPGNTGELFF. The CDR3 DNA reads TGTGCCAGCAGCCCCGGTAACACCGGGGAGCTGTTTTTT.

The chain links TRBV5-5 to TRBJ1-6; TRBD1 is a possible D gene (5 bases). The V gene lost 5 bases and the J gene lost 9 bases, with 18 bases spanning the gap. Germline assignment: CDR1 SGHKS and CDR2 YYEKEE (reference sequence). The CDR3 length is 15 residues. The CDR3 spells CASSIGQPRASPLHF. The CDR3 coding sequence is TGTGCCAGCAGTATTGGACAACCCAGGGCTTCACCCCTCCACTTT.

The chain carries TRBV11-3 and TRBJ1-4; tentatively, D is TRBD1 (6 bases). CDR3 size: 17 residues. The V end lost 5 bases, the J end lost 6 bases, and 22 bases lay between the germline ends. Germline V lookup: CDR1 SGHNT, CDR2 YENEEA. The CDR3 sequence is CASSPRGRGTGDEKLFF. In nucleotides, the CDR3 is TGTGCCAGCAGCCCAAGGGGCAGGGGAACGGGTGATGAAAAACTGTTTTTT.

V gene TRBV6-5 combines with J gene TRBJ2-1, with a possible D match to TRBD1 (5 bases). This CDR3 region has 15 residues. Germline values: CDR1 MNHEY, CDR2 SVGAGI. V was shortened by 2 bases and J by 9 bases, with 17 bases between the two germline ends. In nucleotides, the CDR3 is TGTGCCAGCAGTTACCAGGGCGCAAGGTACGGTGAGCAGTTCTTC. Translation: CASSYQGARYGEQFF.

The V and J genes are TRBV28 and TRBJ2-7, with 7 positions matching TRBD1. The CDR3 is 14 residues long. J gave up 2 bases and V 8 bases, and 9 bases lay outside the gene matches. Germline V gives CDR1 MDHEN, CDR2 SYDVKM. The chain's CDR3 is CASRRDSEAYEQYF. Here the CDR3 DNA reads TGTGCCAGCCGCCGGGACAGCGAAGCCTACGAGCAGTACTTC.

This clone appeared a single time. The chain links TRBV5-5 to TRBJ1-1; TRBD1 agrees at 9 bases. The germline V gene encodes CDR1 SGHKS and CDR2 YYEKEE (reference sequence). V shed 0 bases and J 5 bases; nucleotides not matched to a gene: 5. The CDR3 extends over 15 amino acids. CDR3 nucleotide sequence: TGTGCCAGCAGCTTGGACAGGGGGCGGTGGACTGAAGCTTTCTTT. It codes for CASSLDRGRWTEAFF.

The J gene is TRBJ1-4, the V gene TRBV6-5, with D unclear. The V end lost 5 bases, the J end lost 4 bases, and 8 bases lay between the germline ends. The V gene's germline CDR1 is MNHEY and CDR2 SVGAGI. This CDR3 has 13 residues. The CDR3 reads CASSGQDNEKLFF. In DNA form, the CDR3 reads TGTGCCAGCAGTGGTCAAGATAATGAAAAACTGTTTTTT.

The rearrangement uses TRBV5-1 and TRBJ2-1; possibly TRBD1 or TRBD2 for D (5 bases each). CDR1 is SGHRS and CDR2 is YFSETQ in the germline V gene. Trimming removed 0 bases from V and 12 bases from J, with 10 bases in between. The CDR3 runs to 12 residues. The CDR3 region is CASSLAGAGQFF. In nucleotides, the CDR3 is TGCGCCAGCAGCTTGGCCGGGGCTGGGCAGTTCTTC.

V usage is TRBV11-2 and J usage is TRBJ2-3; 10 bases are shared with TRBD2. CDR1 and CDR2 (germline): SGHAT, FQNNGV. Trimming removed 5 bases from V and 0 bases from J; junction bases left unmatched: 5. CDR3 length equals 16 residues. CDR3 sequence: CASSARTSGSTDTQYF. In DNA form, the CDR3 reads TGTGCCAGCAGCGCCCGGACTAGCGGTAGCACAGATACGCAGTATTTT.

Here the CDR3 reads CASSLRGETQYF. CDR3 sequence (DNA): TGTGCCAGCAGCTTGCGTGGAGAGACCCAGTACTTC. The gene calls are TRBV5-8 and TRBJ2-5; no definite D call. Deletions cut 1 base from V and 4 bases from J, with 5 bases between. The CDR3 sequence is 12 residues long. The germline CDR1 and CDR2 sequences are SGHTS and YDEGEE. Full variable domain (outside the CDR3, taken from reference TRBV5-8 and TRBJ2-5): EAGVTQSPTHLIKTRGQQATLRCSPISGHTSVYWYQQALGLGLQFLLWYDEGEERNRGNFPPRFSGRQFPNYSSELNVNALELEDSALYLCASSLRGETQYFGPGTRLLVL.

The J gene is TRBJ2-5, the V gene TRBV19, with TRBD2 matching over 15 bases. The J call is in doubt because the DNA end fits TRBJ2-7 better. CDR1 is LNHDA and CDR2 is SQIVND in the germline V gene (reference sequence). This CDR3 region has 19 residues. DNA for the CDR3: TGTGCCAGTAGTACTAGTCCCGGGACTAGCGGGGGGACCTCCTACGAGCAGTACTTC. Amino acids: CASSTSPGTSGGTSYEQYF.

The CDR3: CASSLNVGLAGGETQYF. The CDR3 DNA follows: TGCGCCAGCAGCTTGAATGTCGGACTAGCGGGAGGAGAGACCCAGTACTTC. V and J are TRBV5-1 and TRBJ2-5; the match to TRBD2 covers 14 bases. The CDR3 has 17 amino acids. Looked up from germline, CDR1 is SGHRS and CDR2 is YFSETQ. The junction had 6 bases not matched to a gene; V was cut back by 1 base and J by 4 bases.

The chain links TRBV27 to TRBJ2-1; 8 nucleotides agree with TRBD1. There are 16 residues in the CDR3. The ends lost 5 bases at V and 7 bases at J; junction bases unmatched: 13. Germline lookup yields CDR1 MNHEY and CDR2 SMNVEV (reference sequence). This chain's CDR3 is CASSPLWQGAGNEQFF. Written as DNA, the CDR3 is TGTGCCAGCAGTCCGCTGTGGCAGGGGGCGGGAAATGAGCAGTTCTTC.

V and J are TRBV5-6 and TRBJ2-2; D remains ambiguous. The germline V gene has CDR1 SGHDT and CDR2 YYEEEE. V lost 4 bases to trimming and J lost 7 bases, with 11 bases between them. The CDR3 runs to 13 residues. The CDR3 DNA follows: TGTGCCAGCAGCCGTCGACCGGACGGGGAGCTGTTTTTT. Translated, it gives CASSRRPDGELFF. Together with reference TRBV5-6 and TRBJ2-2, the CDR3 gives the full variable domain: DAGVTQSPTHLIKTRGQQVTLRCSPKSGHDTVSWYQQALGQGPQFIFQYYEEEERQRGNFPDRFSGHQFPNYSSELNVNALLLGDSALYLCASSRRPDGELFFGEGSRLTVL.

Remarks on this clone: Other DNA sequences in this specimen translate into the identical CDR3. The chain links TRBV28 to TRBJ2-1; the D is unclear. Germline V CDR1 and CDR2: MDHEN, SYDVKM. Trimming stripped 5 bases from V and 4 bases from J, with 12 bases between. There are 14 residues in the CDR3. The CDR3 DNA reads TGTGCCAGCAGTCTCCCATCTGGTTACAATGAGCAGTTCTTC. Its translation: CASSLPSGYNEQFF.